A single T cell receptor beta chain is shown here with its context. Libraries were prepared by immunoSEQ multiplex PCR; TCRdb keeps only in-frame clonotypes and omits some of them. The table lists under 850,000 clones, 88% of them singletons, with about 0.01% in the top ten. The sample is drawn from a study of shared T cell receptors in the human thymus. There are 14 residues in the CDR3. Germline V CDR1 and CDR2: SGHAT, FQNNGV. V was clipped by 4 bases and J by 3 bases; unmatched bases: 5. These same data were also listed under a study on human thymus T cells. As reported in that work: Resections that were taken during corrective heart surgery supplied the thymus tissue.

Sequencing was done on a sample of thymocytes. The origin of this receptor is a boy in the first two years of life with a congenital heart defect. The chain combines TRBV11-2 with TRBJ2-7; 8 bases map to TRBD1. The CDR3 region has the DNA TGTGCCAGCAGCTCCCGGACAGGGTACTACGAGCAGTACTTC. This encodes CASSSRTGYYEQYF.